Below, one T cell receptor beta chain is given with its context. This clone occurred once. Its recognized antigen is unknown. Base qualities are missing; no much larger clone stands one base away. The data belong to a study of shared clonotypes between healthy human individuals (dated by TCRdb to the early 2020s). For the wider study: A couple of women and three men aged 18 to 49 years were included in the cohort. To estimate repertoire size and how much clonotype sharing occurs between individuals, the study deeply sequenced the blood TCR repertoires of about 5 healthy adults. To increase sequencing depth and limit assay-specific biases, different laboratories used diverse techniques to prepare libraries and sequence TCR repertoires. Each donor's leukapheresis produced roughly between roughly 0.85 and 10 billion PBMCs. Points the paper makes about the study in general: The small number of donors limited the genetic and exposure-history diversity represented. Pairwise subsampling indicated that sequencing depth was expected to affect the degree of clonotype sharing among donors. Sampling was limited to blood, and TCR repertoires in tissue likely differ from TCR repertoires in blood.

The donors were healthy, HIV-negative adults with no recently reported acute infections or vaccinations. All donors were Caucasian adults living in Nashville, Tennessee, USA. In the unsorted samples, around 81 million PBMCs were counted, and genomic DNA was extracted using the QIAamp DNA Blood Mini kit. Blood was collected by leukapheresis, and PBMCs were isolated by Ficoll-Histopaque density gradient centrifugation and then cryopreserved in liquid nitrogen vapor phase. Reading from cysteine to phenylalanine, the CDR3 counts 15 amino acids. The entry retains the CDR3 DNA only, 45 bases that are in frame from base 1. Between the V and J ends, shortened by 0 bases and 5 bases respectively, the junction contains 14 bases. The CDR1 and CDR2 encoded by the germline V gene are SGDLS and YYNGEE. TCR CDR3 regions were amplified from genomic DNA by multiplex PCR using the deep immunoSEQ assay. Extracted genomic DNA from each cell subset was distributed evenly across all wells of several immunoSEQ 96-well plates, and each plate was treated as a replicate. For unsorted PBMC, roughly 0.3 ug of genomic DNA, equivalent to around 30,000 T cell genomes, went into each replicate PCR. Genomic DNA from unsorted PBMC was sequenced over ten immunoSEQ deep assay plates. Purified libraries were measured with a Qubit 3.0 fluorometer, size-checked on a Bioanalyzer 2100, and measured again with the KAPA Library Quantification kit. Each immunoSEQ 96-well plate was sequenced on its own single-read 150-cycle Illumina NextSeq 550 flow cell. The authors' analysis ran thus. Because only junctional sequences without quality scores were contained in the immunoSEQ output, filtering matching that applied to full-length reads could not be performed. To assign V/J genes and CDR3, sequences were annotated using PyIR, a Python wrapper for IgBLAST v1.9, with IMGT germline references. Reads were filtered out if the reads had weak V/J assignments (E-value above 1e-6), no CDR3, stop codons, out-of-frame junctions, or ambiguous translated residues. V3J clonotypes were defined as sequences sharing the same inferred V gene, J gene, and CDR3 amino acid sequence. To compute the percentage overlap between repertoires, the number of shared unique clonotypes was divided by the size of the smaller repertoire. Richness of each repertoire was evaluated using RTK rarefaction, the Chao1 estimator, and Recon v2.1 estimates of unobserved clonotypes. The table was pulled from immuneACCESS by TCRdb, which kept in-frame rearrangements only. Such tables lose some clones; where checked, under half of the loss comes from unresolved V genes, and the rest has no known cause. V and J calls and clone size are those listed in that table; D and trimming were worked out from the DNA. The sample data list about half a million clones, and over 70% of these were observed just once. The ten largest clones take up roughly 12% of the sample.

Sample: PBMCs. Here the chain combines TRBV9 and TRBJ2-5, and TRBD2 may be the D gene, going by 6 matching bases. This sequence was found in a woman in her thirties or forties in good health. Some clones in this sample may be carry-over from other donors' samples. The DNA reads TGTGCCAGCAGCGTAGGACCGGGACTCACGGAGACCCAGTACTTC. It encodes CASSVGPGLTETQYF.